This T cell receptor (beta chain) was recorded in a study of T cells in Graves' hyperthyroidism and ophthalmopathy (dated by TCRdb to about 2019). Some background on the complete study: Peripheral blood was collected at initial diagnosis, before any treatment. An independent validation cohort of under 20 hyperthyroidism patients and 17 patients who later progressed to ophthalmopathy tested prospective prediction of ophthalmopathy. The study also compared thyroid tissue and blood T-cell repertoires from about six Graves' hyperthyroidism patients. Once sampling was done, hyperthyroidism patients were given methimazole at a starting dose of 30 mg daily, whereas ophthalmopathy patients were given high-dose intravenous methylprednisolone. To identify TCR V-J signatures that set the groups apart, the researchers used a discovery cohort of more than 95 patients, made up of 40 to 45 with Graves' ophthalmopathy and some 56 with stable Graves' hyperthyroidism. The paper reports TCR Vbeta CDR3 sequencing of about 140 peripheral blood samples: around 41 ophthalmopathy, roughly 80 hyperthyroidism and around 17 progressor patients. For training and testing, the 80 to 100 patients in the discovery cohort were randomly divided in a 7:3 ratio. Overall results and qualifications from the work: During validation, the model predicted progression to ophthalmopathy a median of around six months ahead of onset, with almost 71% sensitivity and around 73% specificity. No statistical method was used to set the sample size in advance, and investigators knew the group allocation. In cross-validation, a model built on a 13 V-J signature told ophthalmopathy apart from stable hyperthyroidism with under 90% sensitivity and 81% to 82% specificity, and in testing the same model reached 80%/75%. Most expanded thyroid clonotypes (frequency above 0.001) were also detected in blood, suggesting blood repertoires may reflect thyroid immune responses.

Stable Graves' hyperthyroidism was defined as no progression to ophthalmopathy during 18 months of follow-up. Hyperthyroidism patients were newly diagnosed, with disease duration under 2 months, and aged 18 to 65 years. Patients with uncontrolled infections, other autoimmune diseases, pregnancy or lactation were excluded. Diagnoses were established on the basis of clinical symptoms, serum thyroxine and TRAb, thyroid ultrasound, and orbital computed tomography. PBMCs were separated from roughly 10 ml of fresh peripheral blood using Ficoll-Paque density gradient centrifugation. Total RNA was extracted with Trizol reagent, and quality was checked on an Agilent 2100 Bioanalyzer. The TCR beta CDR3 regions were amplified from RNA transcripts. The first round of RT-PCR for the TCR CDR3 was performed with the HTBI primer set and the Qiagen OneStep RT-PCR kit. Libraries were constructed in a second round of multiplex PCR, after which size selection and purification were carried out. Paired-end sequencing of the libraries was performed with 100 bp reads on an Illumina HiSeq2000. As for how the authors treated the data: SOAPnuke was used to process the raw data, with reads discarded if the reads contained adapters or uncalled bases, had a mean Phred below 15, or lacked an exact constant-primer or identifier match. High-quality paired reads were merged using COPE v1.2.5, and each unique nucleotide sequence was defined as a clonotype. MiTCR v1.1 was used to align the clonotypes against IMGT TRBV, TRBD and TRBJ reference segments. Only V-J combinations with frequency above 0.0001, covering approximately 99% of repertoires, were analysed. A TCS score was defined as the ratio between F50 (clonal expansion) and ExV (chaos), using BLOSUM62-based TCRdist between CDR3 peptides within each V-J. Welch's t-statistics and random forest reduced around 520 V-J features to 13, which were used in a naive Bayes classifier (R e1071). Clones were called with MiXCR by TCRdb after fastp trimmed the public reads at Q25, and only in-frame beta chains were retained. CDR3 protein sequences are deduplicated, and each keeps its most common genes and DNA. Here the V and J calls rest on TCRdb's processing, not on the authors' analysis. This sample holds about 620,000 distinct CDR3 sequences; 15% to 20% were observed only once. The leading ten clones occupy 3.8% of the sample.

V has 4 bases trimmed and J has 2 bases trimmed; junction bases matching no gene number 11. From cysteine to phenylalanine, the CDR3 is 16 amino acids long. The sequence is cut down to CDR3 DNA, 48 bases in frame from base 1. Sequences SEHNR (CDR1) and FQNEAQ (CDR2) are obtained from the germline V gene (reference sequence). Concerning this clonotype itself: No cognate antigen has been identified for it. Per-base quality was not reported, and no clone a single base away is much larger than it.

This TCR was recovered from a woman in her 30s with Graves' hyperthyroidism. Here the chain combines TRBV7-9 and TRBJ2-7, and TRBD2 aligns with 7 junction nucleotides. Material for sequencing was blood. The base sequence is TGTGCCAGCAGCTCCACACGGGCTAGCGGCCCCTACGAGCAGTACTTC. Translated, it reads CASSSTRASGPYEQYF.